This TCR beta chain was recorded in a study of cytomegalovirus exposure and HLA in healthy donors. Overall study: The 110 million or so unique TCR beta sequences, from 150 million to 200 million T cells, were found by an earlier analysis. Points from the study as a whole: Apparent HLA restriction characterized most CMV-associated TCR beta chains in a later analysis.

Concerning this clone itself: Its antigen is unidentified.

This CDR3 is built from 15 residues. CDR1 and CDR2 (germline): SGHTA, FQGNSA. V lost 9 bases, J lost 5 bases, and 13 bases stayed unmatched. The PCR made use of 60 Vbeta and 13 Jbeta primers. Here immunoSEQ multiplex PCR was the method, and the copy in TCRdb shows in-frame clones only, minus some. The repertoire holds 200,000 or so clones, 70% to 80% seen once, with over 2% in the top ten. The J gene is TRBJ2-7, the V gene TRBV7-2; 10 positions match TRBD2. This clonotype was sampled from a woman younger than 45 in good health and CMV-seropositive. Specimen: PBMCs. This chain's CDR3 is CASSPTSGALNEQYF. For the CDR3, the DNA is TGTGCCAGTTCCCCAACTAGCGGGGCTTTGAACGAGCAGTACTTC.